A selection of T cell receptor beta chains follows, all from one sample in a study of shared clonotypes between healthy human individuals. TCRdb keeps only in-frame clones here, not all; method: immunoSEQ multiplex PCR. Counted here are about 960,000 clones, over 60% occurring once; the ten biggest clones make up approximately 1.5%. The sample was memory CD4+ T cells sorted from blood. Source of these receptors: a man between 18 and 35 years old in good health. The CDR3 runs from the conserved cysteine through the conserved F or W. Each record gives: clone size, CDR3 length, V gene, D gene, J gene, CDR3 protein, CDR3 DNA. The D gene is left open where the match is weak. Some rows mark clone size as missing; the rest say once, few, many or name a class of expanded clone.

abundance: NA; len: 15; v_gene: TRBV18; d_gene: TRBD1; j_gene: TRBJ2-5; CDR3aa: CASSSGQGSQETQYF; CDR3nt: TGTGCCAGCTCATCAGGACAGGGGAGCCAAGAGACCCAGTACTTC
abundance: NA; len: 15; v_gene: TRBV5-8; d_gene: TRBD2; j_gene: TRBJ2-2; CDR3aa: CASSLGTSVPGELFF; CDR3nt: TGTGCCAGCAGCTTGGGGACTAGCGTACCCGGGGAGCTGTTTTTT
abundance: NA; len: 15; v_gene: TRBV12-2; d_gene: NA; j_gene: TRBJ2-4; CDR3aa: CASRPDRVDKNIQYF; CDR3nt: TGTGCAAGTCGACCGGACAGGGTCGACAAAAACATTCAGTACTTC
abundance: few; len: 13; v_gene: TRBV6-1; d_gene: NA; j_gene: TRBJ1-5; CDR3aa: CASSEAAVQPQHF; CDR3nt: TGTGCCAGCAGTGAAGCGGCCGTTCAGCCCCAGCATTTT
abundance: NA; len: 14; v_gene: TRBV30; d_gene: NA; j_gene: TRBJ2-1; CDR3aa: CAWSRRGARNEQFF; CDR3nt: TGTGCCTGGAGTCGGCGGGGAGCACGCAATGAGCAGTTCTTC
abundance: NA; len: 11; v_gene: TRBV5-5; d_gene: NA; j_gene: TRBJ2-1; CDR3aa: CASSMSPSEFF; CDR3nt: TGTGCCAGCAGCATGTCACCCTCGGAGTTCTTC
abundance: NA; len: 15; v_gene: TRBV11-2; d_gene: NA; j_gene: TRBJ1-1; CDR3aa: CASSFTQGANTEAFF; CDR3nt: TGTGCCAGCAGCTTCACTCAGGGAGCGAACACTGAAGCTTTCTTT
abundance: NA; len: 12; v_gene: TRBV28; d_gene: NA; j_gene: TRBJ1-5; CDR3aa: CASSQGGQPQHF; CDR3nt: TGTGCCAGCAGTCAGGGTGGTCAGCCCCAGCATTTT
abundance: few; len: 14; v_gene: TRBV12-5; d_gene: NA; j_gene: TRBJ1-1; CDR3aa: CASQGSGEFTEAFF; CDR3nt: TGTGCTAGTCAGGGCAGCGGAGAGTTCACTGAAGCTTTCTTT
abundance: NA; len: 14; v_gene: TRBV7-7; d_gene: NA; j_gene: TRBJ1-4; CDR3aa: CASSRSSTNEKLFF; CDR3nt: TGTGCTAGCTCTCGGTCTTCAACTAATGAAAAACTGTTTTTT
abundance: NA; len: 14; v_gene: TRBV28; d_gene: TRBD1; j_gene: TRBJ2-7; CDR3aa: CASRGQGAAYEQYF; CDR3nt: TGTGCCAGCAGGGGACAGGGGGCTGCCTACGAGCAGTACTTC
abundance: NA; len: 15; v_gene: TRBV5-4; d_gene: NA; j_gene: TRBJ2-3; CDR3aa: CASSLSMGSTDTQYF; CDR3nt: TGTGCCAGCAGCTTGTCGATGGGTAGCACAGATACGCAGTATTTT
abundance: few; len: 18; v_gene: TRBV7-8; d_gene: TRBD1; j_gene: TRBJ2-1; CDR3aa: CASSMRTGGTNEYNEQFF; CDR3nt: TGTGCCAGCAGCATGAGGACAGGGGGCACAAACGAATACAATGAGCAGTTCTTC
abundance: NA; len: 17; v_gene: TRBV28; d_gene: TRBD1; j_gene: TRBJ1-5; CDR3aa: CASSSGQGRGGGQPQHF; CDR3nt: TGTGCCAGCAGTTCCGGACAGGGAAGGGGTGGGGGTCAGCCCCAGCATTTT
abundance: NA; len: 14; v_gene: TRBV2; d_gene: NA; j_gene: TRBJ1-4; CDR3aa: CASSGGVENEKLFF; CDR3nt: TGTGCCAGCAGTGGGGGGGTAGAGAATGAAAAACTGTTTTTT
abundance: NA; len: 16; v_gene: TRBV6-4; d_gene: NA; j_gene: TRBJ1-4; CDR3aa: CASSEVAGASNEKLFF; CDR3nt: TGTGCCAGCAGTGAAGTAGCGGGGGCCTCTAATGAAAAACTGTTTTTT
abundance: NA; len: 11; v_gene: TRBV7-2; d_gene: NA; j_gene: TRBJ2-3; CDR3aa: CASSRSYTQYF; CDR3nt: TGTGCCAGCAGTCGCTCTTATACGCAGTATTTT
abundance: NA; len: 14; v_gene: TRBV4-3; d_gene: NA; j_gene: TRBJ2-1; CDR3aa: CASSQDGLYNEQFF; CDR3nt: TGCGCCAGCAGCCAAGATGGACTTTACAATGAGCAGTTCTTC
abundance: once; len: 12; v_gene: TRBV5-1; d_gene: NA; j_gene: TRBJ1-4; CDR3aa: CASSNWGEKLFF; CDR3nt: TGCGCCAGCAGCAATTGGGGGGAAAAACTGTTTTTT
abundance: NA; len: 13; v_gene: TRBV5-4; d_gene: NA; j_gene: TRBJ2-7; CDR3aa: CASSQTATPEQYF; CDR3nt: TGTGCCAGCAGCCAGACAGCCACACCAGAGCAGTACTTC
abundance: NA; len: 15; v_gene: TRBV11-2; d_gene: NA; j_gene: TRBJ2-7; CDR3aa: CASSLERGSSYEQYF; CDR3nt: TGTGCCAGCAGCTTAGAAAGGGGGAGCTCCTACGAGCAGTACTTC
abundance: NA; len: 16; v_gene: TRBV10-2; d_gene: TRBD1; j_gene: TRBJ1-6; CDR3aa: CASTQGQGSHNSPLHF; CDR3nt: TGCGCCAGCACCCAAGGACAGGGGTCACATAATTCACCCCTCCACTTT
abundance: NA; len: 15; v_gene: TRBV5-1; d_gene: TRBD2; j_gene: TRBJ2-7; CDR3aa: CASSLEAGDTYEQYF; CDR3nt: TGCGCCAGCAGTTTAGAAGCGGGAGACACCTACGAGCAGTACTTC
abundance: NA; len: 14; v_gene: TRBV27; d_gene: NA; j_gene: TRBJ2-5; CDR3aa: CASSNTGGSETQYF; CDR3nt: TGTGCCAGCAGCAACACCGGCGGTTCGGAGACCCAGTACTTC
abundance: NA; len: 16; v_gene: TRBV2; d_gene: TRBD2; j_gene: TRBJ2-3; CDR3aa: CASREGLAGITDTQYF; CDR3nt: TGTGCCAGCAGAGAGGGACTAGCGGGGATCACAGATACGCAGTATTTT
abundance: NA; len: 13; v_gene: TRBV4-3; d_gene: NA; j_gene: TRBJ2-7; CDR3aa: CASSQEAGFQQYF; CDR3nt: TGCGCCAGCAGCCAAGAGGCAGGTTTCCAGCAGTACTTC
abundance: NA; len: 15; v_gene: TRBV7-9; d_gene: TRBD1; j_gene: TRBJ2-7; CDR3aa: CASSYQPGQGGEQYF; CDR3nt: TGTGCCAGCAGCTACCAACCGGGACAGGGAGGAGAGCAGTACTTC
abundance: NA; len: 15; v_gene: TRBV5-1; d_gene: TRBD1; j_gene: TRBJ2-3; CDR3aa: CASSPQGVLGDTQYF; CDR3nt: TGCGCCAGCAGCCCCCAGGGGGTACTGGGAGATACGCAGTATTTT
abundance: NA; len: 15; v_gene: TRBV28; d_gene: NA; j_gene: TRBJ1-5; CDR3aa: CASSSLPSGNQPQHF; CDR3nt: TGTGCCAGCAGTTCCCTCCCGTCTGGGAATCAGCCCCAGCATTTT
abundance: once; len: 13; v_gene: TRBV2; d_gene: NA; j_gene: TRBJ1-1; CDR3aa: CATTWGGNTEAFF; CDR3nt: TGTGCCACGACTTGGGGCGGGAACACTGAAGCTTTCTTT
abundance: NA; len: 14; v_gene: TRBV7-2; d_gene: NA; j_gene: TRBJ2-7; CDR3aa: CASSPLLGAYEQYF; CDR3nt: TGTGCCAGCAGCCCCCTGCTTGGGGCCTACGAGCAGTACTTC
abundance: NA; len: 15; v_gene: TRBV5-4; d_gene: NA; j_gene: TRBJ2-7; CDR3aa: CASSLEGAVSYEQYF; CDR3nt: TGTGCCAGCAGCTTGGAGGGTGCCGTAAGCTACGAGCAGTACTTC
abundance: NA; len: 15; v_gene: TRBV10-3; d_gene: NA; j_gene: TRBJ1-5; CDR3aa: CAISENDRGGGPQHF; CDR3nt: TGTGCCATCAGTGAGAACGATAGGGGCGGAGGGCCCCAGCATTTT
abundance: NA; len: 14; v_gene: TRBV5-1; d_gene: TRBD1; j_gene: TRBJ2-3; CDR3aa: CASKTGASTDTQYF; CDR3nt: TGCGCCAGCAAGACAGGGGCTAGCACAGATACGCAGTATTTT
abundance: NA; len: 17; v_gene: TRBV6-1; d_gene: TRBD2; j_gene: TRBJ2-5; CDR3aa: CASSEDRAGGLRETQYF; CDR3nt: TGTGCCAGCAGTGAAGATAGGGCGGGGGGGCTCCGAGAGACCCAGTACTTC
abundance: NA; len: 15; v_gene: TRBV19; d_gene: TRBD2; j_gene: TRBJ2-7; CDR3aa: CASSPRTSGRGEQYF; CDR3nt: TGTGCCAGTAGTCCGAGGACTAGCGGGAGGGGCGAGCAGTACTTC
abundance: NA; len: 13; v_gene: TRBV7-2; d_gene: NA; j_gene: TRBJ1-2; CDR3aa: CASSLDGSYGYTF; CDR3nt: TGTGCCAGCAGCTTAGACGGGAGCTATGGCTACACCTTC
abundance: few; len: 14; v_gene: TRBV30; d_gene: NA; j_gene: TRBJ2-2; CDR3aa: CAWTDEPTTGELFF; CDR3nt: TGTGCCTGGACCGACGAACCAACCACCGGGGAGCTGTTTTTT
abundance: NA; len: 15; v_gene: TRBV11-3; d_gene: TRBD1; j_gene: TRBJ2-2; CDR3aa: CASSLQGAGTGELFF; CDR3nt: TGTGCCAGCAGCCTCCAGGGGGCGGGCACCGGGGAGCTGTTTTTT
abundance: NA; len: 15; v_gene: TRBV10-3; d_gene: NA; j_gene: TRBJ2-3; CDR3aa: CAISGGAGWTDTQYF; CDR3nt: TGTGCCATCAGTGGGGGCGCGGGGTGGACAGATACGCAGTATTTT
abundance: NA; len: 14; v_gene: TRBV19; d_gene: NA; j_gene: TRBJ2-2; CDR3aa: CASTPEGGTGELFF; CDR3nt: TGTGCCAGTACCCCGGAGGGCGGGACCGGGGAGCTGTTTTTT
abundance: once; len: 14; v_gene: TRBV15; d_gene: NA; j_gene: TRBJ1-1; CDR3aa: CATSWGMPNTEAFF; CDR3nt: TGTGCCACCAGTTGGGGGATGCCGAACACTGAAGCTTTCTTT
abundance: few; len: 17; v_gene: TRBV28; d_gene: TRBD1; j_gene: TRBJ2-6; CDR3aa: CASRSGQGRSGANVLTF; CDR3nt: TGTGCCAGCAGGTCGGGACAGGGTCGCTCTGGGGCCAACGTCCTGACTTTC
abundance: NA; len: 14; v_gene: TRBV18; d_gene: NA; j_gene: TRBJ2-3; CDR3aa: CASSPMGATDTQYF; CDR3nt: TGTGCCAGCTCCCCTATGGGGGCTACAGATACGCAGTATTTT
abundance: NA; len: 15; v_gene: TRBV7-2; d_gene: NA; j_gene: TRBJ2-7; CDR3aa: CASSLDLFGSYEQYF; CDR3nt: TGTGCCAGCAGCTTAGATCTGTTCGGATCCTACGAGCAGTACTTC
abundance: NA; len: 16; v_gene: TRBV5-1; d_gene: TRBD1; j_gene: TRBJ2-5; CDR3aa: CASSSAGQGYAETQYF; CDR3nt: TGCGCCAGCAGCTCGGCGGGACAGGGATACGCGGAGACCCAGTACTTC
abundance: NA; len: 13; v_gene: TRBV5-1; d_gene: NA; j_gene: TRBJ1-2; CDR3aa: CASSSSGDYGYTF; CDR3nt: TGCGCCAGCAGCTCCTCAGGTGACTATGGCTACACCTTC
abundance: NA; len: 15; v_gene: TRBV5-6; d_gene: TRBD2; j_gene: TRBJ2-7; CDR3aa: CASRQGLAVAYEQYF; CDR3nt: TGTGCCAGCAGACAGGGACTAGCGGTGGCCTACGAGCAGTACTTC